This T cell receptor beta chain appears in the sequencing data of a study of identical twins. Details on this clonotype: Its antigen is unidentified.

Broader study findings: For out-of-frame beta sequences, excess twin sharing was weaker. Abundant beta clonotypes from cord blood had fewer insertions, unlike memory repertoires, which showed none.

Trimming took off 3 bases at V and 6 bases at J, with 6 bases between the two ends. The CDR3 runs to 12 residues. Germline assignment: CDR1 SGHVS and CDR2 FQNEAQ. Template switching supplied a universal primer site; unique molecular identifiers were carried on the cDNA. In TCRdb, the 5' RACE reads were re-called with MiXCR into one record per CDR3 protein. The repertoire has 510,000 or so distinct CDR3 sequences, nearly 15% of them found once; the top ten carry roughly 0.46%. The sample was also linked to a second study, of yellow fever vaccine responses in identical twins.

Source material: CD4+ T cells sorted from blood. This chain connects TRBV7-8 to TRBJ2-4; no definite D call. The clonotype was recovered from a woman under 30 in good health. The CDR3 spells CASSLTLNIQYF. CDR3 DNA: TGTGCCAGCAGCTTGACACTAAACATTCAGTACTTC.